Each of the 27 T cell receptor beta chains below was sequenced from the same sample in a study of blood T cell repertoires in COVID-19. Profiled with immunoSEQ multiplex PCR; TCRdb holds only in-frame clones, not every one. The sample has around 260,000 clones, under 85% seen once. The sequenced sample was peripheral blood. The source is a human donor with COVID-19, enrolled during active disease. The donor label of this sample is uncertain.

Comment on this clone: The sample contains more than one DNA sequence encoding this CDR3. The CDR3 DNA reads as TGTGCCAGCAGTAGACTAGCGGGGGACAATGAGCAGTTCTTC. It translates to CASSRLAGDNEQFF. The genes are TRBV11-2 and TRBJ2-1; the match to TRBD2 covers 12 bases. V lost 6 bases to trimming and J lost 5 bases; unmatched junction nucleotides: 2. The CDR3 has 14 residues. Germline CDR1 is SGHAT and CDR2 is FQNNGV.

V usage is TRBV19 and J usage is TRBJ1-5, with 10 bases lining up with TRBD1. The J segment lost 6 bases and the V segment lost 4 bases, leaving 9 bases of the junction unmatched. Looked up from germline, CDR1 is LNHDA and CDR2 is SQIVND (reference sequence). This CDR3 is built from 16 residues. The CDR3 DNA reads TGTGCCAGTAGTACCCTAATGACAGGGGGCCTTCAGCCCCAGCATTTT. This translates into CASSTLMTGGLQPQHF.

The V call is TRBV6-5, the J call TRBJ1-5; TRBD1 is a possible D gene (5 bases). V was clipped by 5 bases and J by 0 bases, with 11 bases between them. Germline V gene data show CDR1 as MNHEY and CDR2 as SVGAGI. The CDR3 totals 15 residues. The DNA of the CDR3 is TGTGCCAGCAGTCCTTCAGGGATTAGCAATCAGCCCCAGCATTTT. Its protein product is CASSPSGISNQPQHF.

V usage is TRBV15 and J usage is TRBJ1-5; D perhaps matches TRBD1 (5 bases). Trimming stripped 5 bases from V and 5 bases from J, with 22 bases between. Germline V CDR1 and CDR2: LNHNV, YYDKDF (reference sequence). The length of the CDR3 is 17 residues. The CDR3 DNA reads as TGTGCCACCAGCGGTGGGGTTGGGCAGGGACTTTATCAGCCCCAGCATTTT. Translating it yields CATSGGVGQGLYQPQHF.

The rearrangement uses TRBV7-9 and TRBJ1-1, with 9 bases identical to TRBD1. The CDR3 spans 16 residues. The V gene end was trimmed by 4 bases and the J gene end by 0 bases; junction bases not matched to a gene: 6. Per germline, CDR1 SEHNR and CDR2 FQNEAQ (reference sequence). For the CDR3, the DNA is TGTGCCAGCAGCTCCCCCGGGACAGGGTTGAACACTGAAGCTTTCTTT. Translating gives CASSSPGTGLNTEAFF. The variable domain in full, completed from reference TRBV7-9 and TRBJ1-1, reads DTGVSQNPRHKITKRGQNVTFRCDPISEHNRLYWYRQTLGQGPEFLTYFQNEAQLEKSRLLSDRFSAERPKGSFSTLEIQRTEQGDSAMYLCASSSPGTGLNTEAFFGQGTRLTVV.

This clone has just one count. This same CDR3 is encoded by further DNA sequences in the sample. This chain joins TRBV3-1 (or the pseudogene TRBV3-2) and TRBJ1-4; 8 bases are shared with TRBD1. The CDR3 consists of 15 residues. Germline-derived CDR1 and CDR2 are LGHDT and YNNKEL (reference sequence). The V segment lost 4 bases and the J segment 5 bases; nucleotides outside the gene matches: 6. CDR3 DNA sequence: TGTGCCAGCAGCCCTCGGACAGGGTCGAATGAAAAACTGTTTTTT. Translation: CASSPRTGSNEKLFF.

The genes are TRBV29-1 and TRBJ1-1, with 7 bases that match TRBD1. Germline CDR1 SQVTM, CDR2 ANQGSEA. J was trimmed by 4 bases and V by 6 bases; bases with no gene match: 8. CDR3 size: 13 residues. The CDR3 region is CSVAGGRITEAFF. The CDR3 region has the DNA TGCAGCGTAGCAGGGGGTCGGATCACTGAAGCTTTCTTT.

The chain couples TRBV9 to TRBJ2-2; a weak D match, TRBD2 (6 bases). Germline V lookup: CDR1 SGDLS, CDR2 YYNGEE. Between the trimmed V and J ends, which lost 0 bases and 2 bases, there was a span of 11 bases. This CDR3 region has 16 residues. The CDR3 coding sequence is TGTGCCAGCAGCGTAGCGGGAGCGGGCAACACCGGGGAGCTGTTTTTT. Translating it yields CASSVAGAGNTGELFF.

The chain recombines TRBV21-1 with TRBJ1-4. TRBV21-1 is a pseudogene segment. The CDR3 length is 15 residues. The CDR3 region is CASSKAGATNEKLFF. The CDR3 DNA reads as TGTGCCAGCAGCAAAGCCGGTGCAACTAATGAAAAACTGTTTTTT.

The V and J genes are TRBV6-1 and TRBJ2-5, with 8 bases fitting TRBD1. With 2 bases clipped from V and 5 bases from J, the junction kept 7 bases outside the gene matches. CDR1 and CDR2 (germline): MNHNS, SASEGT. The CDR3 has 15 residues. The CDR3, as DNA: TGTGCCAGCAGTGAAATGGACAGGGTAGGGGAGACCCAGTACTTC. This translates into CASSEMDRVGETQYF.

J is TRBJ2-2 and V is TRBV5-1; 15 bases match TRBD2. Unmatched junction bases numbered 3, after V lost 4 bases and J lost 2 bases. Germline lookup yields CDR1 SGHRS and CDR2 YFSETQ. The CDR3 has 17 amino acids. CDR3 coding DNA: TGCGCCAGCAGCCGGACTAGCGGGAGGGCTAACACCGGGGAGCTGTTTTTT. Amino acid sequence: CASSRTSGRANTGELFF.

This clone was seen only once. The gene calls are TRBV28 and TRBJ1-1; D unresolved. The CDR3 runs 14 residues. Germline loops: CDR1 MDHEN, CDR2 SYDVKM. V shed 2 bases and J shed 1 base, with 8 bases lying between them. CDR3 DNA: TGTGCCAGCAGTTTACATACACCGAACACTGAAGCTTTCTTT. This codes for CASSLHTPNTEAFF.

This chain links TRBV28 with TRBJ2-3; D ambiguous. V dropped 5 bases and J dropped 2 bases, with 11 bases sitting between them. This CDR3 spans 14 amino acids. The germline gives CDR1 MDHEN, CDR2 SYDVKM. CDR3 in DNA: TGTGCCAGCAGTCCCGGGTCGAACACAGATACGCAGTATTTT. As protein: CASSPGSNTDTQYF. The full variable domain, in which reference TRBV28 and TRBJ2-3 provide the parts outside the CDR3, is DVKVTQSSRYLVKRTGEKVFLECVQDMDHENMFWYRQDPGLGLRLIYFSYDVKMKEKGDIPEGYSVSREKKERFSLILESASTNQTSMYLCASSPGSNTDTQYFGPGTRLTVL.

The chain has TRBV3-1 (or the pseudogene TRBV3-2) and TRBJ1-4; D might be TRBD1 (5 bases). This CDR3 is built from 14 residues. Per the germline V gene, CDR1 is LGHDT and CDR2 is YNNKEL (reference sequence). V was trimmed by 4 bases and J by 5 bases, leaving 11 bases between them. The CDR3 sequence is CASSPIDSNEKLFF. DNA for the CDR3: TGTGCCAGCAGCCCCATTGACAGCAATGAAAAACTGTTTTTT.

This chain connects TRBV19 to TRBJ2-1, with D possibly TRBD2 on 5 matching bases. The CDR3 covers 16 residues. In germline, CDR1 is LNHDA, CDR2 SQIVND (reference sequence). With 3 bases removed from V and 3 bases from J, the gap between germline ends came to 15 bases. The CDR3 DNA follows: TGTGCCAGTAGTATCGGCCAGCGGACCCTCTACAATGAGCAGTTCTTC. It translates to CASSIGQRTLYNEQFF.

The genes are TRBV9 and TRBJ2-3; 15 nucleotides align to TRBD2. The V segment lost 0 bases and the J segment 7 bases; nucleotides outside the gene matches: 12. The germline V gene has CDR1 SGDLS and CDR2 YYNGEE. The CDR3 has 19 residues. The CDR3 spells CASSVGGGSGLAGGNTQYF. CDR3 DNA sequence: TGTGCCAGCAGCGTAGGCGGGGGATCGGGACTAGCGGGAGGAAATACGCAGTATTTT.

V and J are TRBV11-3 and TRBJ1-5; 7 bases are a match to TRBD1. Germline CDR1 and CDR2: SGHNT and YENEEA. The CDR3 loop spans 20 amino acids. V lost 4 bases to trimming and J lost 0 bases; unmatched junction nucleotides: 18. The CDR3, as DNA: TGTGCCAGCAGCTCAAGACAGGAGGGGGACAGTTCCTCTAGCAATCAGCCCCAGCATTTT. Protein sequence: CASSSRQEGDSSSSNQPQHF.

V gene TRBV27 combines with J gene TRBJ2-7, with 7 bases identical to TRBD1. The CDR3 covers 14 residues. The trim removed 2 bases at V and 3 bases at J, leaving 4 bases unmatched. CDR1 and CDR2 from the germline V gene are MNHEY and SMNVEV (reference sequence). The CDR3 here is CASSLEHRGYEQYF. The DNA for the CDR3 is TGTGCCAGCAGTTTAGAGCACAGGGGCTACGAGCAGTACTTC.

This clone was detected only once. As DNA, the CDR3 is TGTGCCAGCAGGTCGGTTGGGGAGTATGGCTACACCTTC. Its protein product is CASRSVGEYGYTF. The chain couples TRBV27 to TRBJ1-2; D gene unclear. Trimming shortened V by 6 bases and J by 5 bases, and 13 bases separated the two germline ends. The germline V gene encodes CDR1 MNHEY and CDR2 SMNVEV (reference sequence). The CDR3 spans 13 residues.

The chain uses TRBV6-6 and TRBJ2-1; a possible D gene is TRBD2 (5 bases). The CDR3 covers 16 residues. Germline CDR1 and CDR2: MNHNY and SVGAGI (reference sequence). V was shortened by 0 bases and J by 4 bases, with 13 bases between the two germline ends. The CDR3 DNA is TGTGCCAGCAGTTACTCTAGGACCGAGGGTTACAATGAGCAGTTCTTC. Protein sequence: CASSYSRTEGYNEQFF.

V usage is TRBV25-1 and J usage is TRBJ1-2; D call uncertain. V shed 4 bases and J shed 8 bases, with 11 bases lying between them. Germline V CDR1 and CDR2: MGHDK, SYGVNS. The CDR3 is made up of 12 amino acids. CDR3 in amino acids: CASSGSGKGYTF. The CDR3 DNA is TGTGCCAGCAGTGGTTCGGGGAAGGGCTACACCTTC.

The rearrangement uses TRBV19 and TRBJ1-5, with a possible D match to TRBD1 (5 bases). Germline V CDR1 and CDR2: LNHDA, SQIVND (reference sequence). This CDR3 comprises 14 residues. Trimming shortened V by 3 bases and J by 5 bases, and 11 bases separated the two germline ends. The CDR3 here is CASSIRGLYQPQHF. CDR3 DNA sequence: TGTGCCAGTAGTATCCGGGGGTTGTATCAGCCCCAGCATTTT. Supplemented by reference TRBV19 and TRBJ1-5, the full variable domain reads DGGITQSPKYLFRKEGQNVTLSCEQNLNHDAMYWYRQDPGQGLRLIYYSQIVNDFQKGDIAEGYSVSREKKESFPLTVTSAQKNPTAFYLCASSIRGLYQPQHFGDGTRLSIL.

The sample holds a few counts of this clone. J is TRBJ2-3 and V is TRBV28, with D perhaps TRBD2 (7 bases). The CDR3 totals 15 residues. The V end was cut by 7 bases, the J end by 1 base, with 15 bases between. Per germline, CDR1 MDHEN and CDR2 SYDVKM. The CDR3 loop is CASTAGEGGTDTQYF. The DNA for the CDR3 is TGTGCCAGCACGGCGGGAGAGGGGGGCACAGATACGCAGTATTTT. The whole variable domain, remainder taken from reference TRBV28 and TRBJ2-3, is DVKVTQSSRYLVKRTGEKVFLECVQDMDHENMFWYRQDPGLGLRLIYFSYDVKMKEKGDIPEGYSVSREKKERFSLILESASTNQTSMYLCASTAGEGGTDTQYFGPGTRLTVL.

In its sample, this clone was seen once. This rearrangement joins TRBV28 to TRBJ2-7, with TRBD1 identical over 10 bases. The J segment lost 0 bases and the V segment lost 5 bases, leaving 4 bases of the junction unmatched. The germline gives CDR1 MDHEN, CDR2 SYDVKM. This CDR3 comprises 15 residues. The DNA of the CDR3 is TGTGCCAGCAGTACACGGACAGGGGGCTCCTACGAGCAGTACTTC. Its translation: CASSTRTGGSYEQYF.

This chain connects TRBV6-5 to TRBJ2-3; tentative D call: TRBD2 (6 bases). The CDR3 has 15 amino acids. V was trimmed by 6 bases and J by 6 bases, leaving 19 bases between them. Germline V CDR1 and CDR2: MNHEY, SVGAGI. CDR3 region: CASSSSGLLGDTQYF. The CDR3 region has the DNA TGTGCCAGCAGCAGTAGCGGTCTCCTGGGGGATACGCAGTATTTT.

The chain has TRBV6-2 or TRBV6-3 and TRBJ2-3, with TRBD2 matching over 7 bases. With 0 bases clipped from V and 3 bases from J, the junction kept 6 bases outside the gene matches. This CDR3 contains 16 residues. CDR1 and CDR2 (germline): MNHEY, SVGEGT. Here the CDR3 DNA reads TGTGCCAGCAGTTACTCGGCTAGCGGTAATACAGATACGCAGTATTTT. Translation: CASSYSASGNTDTQYF.

As concerns this clone: It may be a read error: a sequence one base away is much more abundant. The chain is built from TRBV5-8 and TRBJ1-5; D call uncertain. Trimming took 2 bases from V and 4 from J, leaving 4 bases between them. In germline, CDR1 is SGHTS, CDR2 YDEGEE. CDR3 length: 12 residues. In DNA form, the CDR3 reads TGTGCCAGCAGCTTTAAAAATCAGCCCCAGCATTTT. It translates to CASSFKNQPQHF.